This T cell receptor (beta chain) was identified during a study of T cell responses to AZD1222 COVID-19 vaccine. General study results and limits: The study reported that nearly half of spike-specific TCRs target unmutated variant regions.

Remarks on this clone: Its antigen remains unidentified.

Trimming took 1 base from V and 7 from J, leaving 10 bases between them. Germline V gives CDR1 SGHTA, CDR2 FQGNSA. The CDR3 sequence is 14 residues long. Measured with immunoSEQ multiplex PCR; TCRdb has only the in-frame clones, and not every one. Counted here are some 89,000 clones, more than 70% occurring once; the ten biggest clones make up 2.2%. The chain links TRBV7-2 to TRBJ2-2; TRBD2 is a possible D gene (7 bases). This TCR was recovered from an adult in good health. The sequenced sample was peripheral blood, obtained on day 0 of AZD1222 vaccination. Here the CDR3 reads CASSLDGGRGELFF. The CDR3 DNA follows: TGTGCCAGCAGCTTAGACGGGGGGCGCGGGGAGCTGTTTTTT. The full variable domain, with the rest looked up from reference TRBV7-2 and TRBJ2-2, is GAGVSQSPSNKVTEKGKDVELRCDPISGHTALYWYRQSLGQGLEFLIYFQGNSAPDKSGLPSDRFSAERTGGSVSTLTIQRTQQEDSAVYLCASSLDGGRGELFFGEGSRLTVL.